These 23 T cell receptor beta chains originate from one sample sequenced in a study of T cells after yellow fever vaccination. TCRdb used MiXCR to reprocess the 5' RACE reads, holding one entry per CDR3 protein. The sample shows roughly 30,000 distinct CDR3 sequences, roughly 6.3% of them seen only once. This sample comprised PBMCs, either bulk or a sorted T-cell subset (CD4+, CD8+, memory, or dextramer-sorted; not recorded which), obtained on the day of the yellow fever booster vaccination. The receptors shown here come from a man between 25 and 39 years old who received the YFV17D yellow fever vaccine.

This clonotype was counted ten times or more. This chain uses TRBV7-2 with TRBJ1-2; 7 bases match TRBD1. The germline CDR1 and CDR2 sequences are SGHTA and FQGNSA. V gave up 0 bases and J gave up 7 bases; unmatched junction bases: 5. The CDR3 spans 14 residues. CDR3 in amino acids: CASSLARGAGGYTF. In nucleotides, the CDR3 is TGTGCCAGCAGCTTAGCCAGGGGGGCGGGTGGCTACACCTTC.

The table lists this clonotype with many counts. The chain carries TRBV10-3 and TRBJ1-5; 11 positions agree with TRBD1. Germline lookup yields CDR1 ENHRY and CDR2 SYGVKD. The junction had 9 bases not matched to a gene; V was cut back by 10 bases and J by 7 bases. The CDR3 runs to 14 residues. CDR3 sequence reads: CATRTDRGQQPQHF. The CDR3 nucleotides read TGTGCCACCCGAACGGACAGGGGGCAACAGCCCCAGCATTTT.

In this sample, this clonotype turned up a few times. The rearrangement joins TRBV5-1 to TRBJ2-7; the match to TRBD2 covers 7 bases. Germline lookup yields CDR1 SGHRS and CDR2 YFSETQ. The CDR3 extends over 14 amino acids. The V and J ends lost 1 base and 5 bases, in that order; junction bases with no gene match: 6. As DNA, the CDR3 is TGCGCCAGCAGCTTGTGGGGCGGGAGTGACGAGCAGTACTTC. This encodes CASSLWGGSDEQYF.

As DNA, the CDR3 is TGTGCCAGCAGCGCCGACAGGGGAGTAAGTGGCTACACCTTC. It translates to CASSADRGVSGYTF. V is TRBV7-6 and J is TRBJ1-2; 8 bases match TRBD1. Losses at the gene ends were 5 bases for V and 7 bases for J; bases not matched to a gene: 9. The CDR3 has 14 amino acids. Germline CDR1 reads SGHVS; CDR2 reads FNYEAQ.

This clonotype came up many times. The chain links TRBV10-3 to TRBJ2-7; D gene uncertain. The germline gives CDR1 ENHRY, CDR2 SYGVKD. The length of the CDR3 is 12 residues. Trimming took 1 base from V and 5 from J, leaving 6 bases between them. CDR3 nucleotides: TGTGCCATCAGTGAGTGGCAGAACGAGCAGTACTTC. It codes for CAISEWQNEQYF.

This clonotype appeared a few times. This sequence joins TRBV7-9 and TRBJ2-6; maybe TRBD2 (6 bases). The V end was cut by 7 bases, the J end by 0 bases, with 13 bases between. The germline V gene has CDR1 SEHNR and CDR2 FQNEAQ (reference sequence). The CDR3 has 16 amino acids. CDR3 sequence (DNA): TGTGCCAGCAAGGCGGGGACCAGCTCTGGGGCCAACGTCCTGACTTTC. This translates into CASKAGTSSGANVLTF.

This clonotype has at least ten counts. In nucleotides, the CDR3 is TGCGCCAGCAGCCAAGAATGGGGCACTGAAGCTTTCTTT. Amino acid sequence: CASSQEWGTEAFF. V usage is TRBV4-3 and J usage is TRBJ1-1, with unresolved D. The length of the CDR3 is 13 residues. Per germline, CDR1 LGHNA and CDR2 YSLEER. Trimming left V 0 bases short and J 4 bases short, with 6 bases between.

This clonotype was seen many times. This chain joins TRBV18 and TRBJ2-5, with TRBD1 matching 8 bases. J gave up 4 bases and V 2 bases, and 3 bases lay outside the gene matches. This CDR3 is 14 amino acids long. The germline V gene encodes CDR1 KGHSH and CDR2 LQKENI. CDR3 sequence reads: CASSPGTGGETQYF. The DNA of the CDR3 is TGTGCCAGCTCACCAGGGACAGGAGGAGAGACCCAGTACTTC.

This clonotype was recorded many times. V usage is TRBV5-4 and J usage is TRBJ1-3, with D perhaps TRBD1 (5 bases). Looked up from germline, CDR1 is SGHNT and CDR2 is YYREEE (reference sequence). The CDR3 is made up of 16 amino acids. V dropped 0 bases and J dropped 3 bases, with 13 bases sitting between them. CDR3 protein: CASSLDGGAGGNTIYF. The CDR3 nucleotides read TGTGCCAGCAGCTTGGATGGAGGGGCCGGTGGAAACACCATATATTTT.

The table lists this clonotype with a few counts. The chain recombines TRBV7-2 with TRBJ1-1; weak D call: TRBD1 (5 bases). Germline assignment: CDR1 SGHTA and CDR2 FQGNSA. This CDR3 spans 13 amino acids. The ends were cut back, 3 bases at V and 4 bases at J, with 9 bases in the middle. Here the CDR3 DNA reads TGTGCCAGCAGCTTCGGGGCTTCCACTGAAGCTTTCTTT. Translating it yields CASSFGASTEAFF.

This clonotype has only a few counts. The genes are TRBV12-3 or TRBV12-4 and TRBJ2-3; D remains unclear. This CDR3 has 14 residues. Trimming took off 5 bases at V and 4 bases at J, with 13 bases between the two ends. CDR3 loop: CASSPLTRADTQYF. For the CDR3, the DNA is TGTGCCAGCAGTCCCCTGACTCGTGCAGATACGCAGTATTTT.

A few counts support this clonotype. The CDR3 coding sequence is TGCGCCAGCCTGAGCGGGGGAAGCACCGGGGAGCTGTTTTTT. Protein sequence: CASLSGGSTGELFF. The rearrangement uses TRBV5-1 and TRBJ2-2, with 8 nucleotides matching TRBD2. CDR3 size: 14 residues. Germline CDR1 and CDR2: SGHRS and YFSETQ. V was clipped by 7 bases and J by 4 bases; unmatched bases: 6. Full variable domain (rest looked up from reference TRBV5-1 and TRBJ2-2): KAGVTQTPRYLIKTRGQQVTLSCSPISGHRSVSWYQQTPGQGLQFLFEYFSETQRNKGNFPGRFSGRQFSNSRSEMNVSTLELGDSALYLCASLSGGSTGELFFGEGSRLTVL.

This clonotype was observed many times. Compared with germline, one end of the junction differs, possibly owing to a read error. The chain has TRBV2 and TRBJ2-7, with TRBD1 matching over 11 bases. Germline V CDR1 and CDR2: SNHLY, FYNNEI. The CDR3 covers 18 residues. As DNA, the CDR3 is TGTGCCAGCAGGCCCCCGGACAGGGGGCGAAAGTCCTCCCACGAGCAGTACTTC. Residues: CASRPPDRGRKSSHEQYF.

This clonotype was seen ten or more times. V is TRBV20-1 and J is TRBJ2-7; 8 bases are shared with TRBD1. CDR1 and CDR2 from the germline V gene are DFQATT and SNEGSKA (reference sequence). J lost 2 bases, V lost 3 bases, and 9 bases had no gene match. This CDR3 is 15 amino acids long. CDR3 DNA: TGCAGTGCTAGGGCGACAGGGGCCTCCGCCTACGAGCAGTACTTC. Translation gives CSARATGASAYEQYF.

There are many counts of this clonotype. The chain couples TRBV4-3 to TRBJ2-7; TRBD2 matches at 7 bases. Germline V gives CDR1 LGHNA, CDR2 YSLEER. The J segment lost 6 bases and the V segment lost 1 base, leaving 9 bases of the junction unmatched. The CDR3 loop spans 15 amino acids. CDR3: CASSQGYLREGEQYF. In nucleotides, the CDR3 is TGCGCCAGCAGCCAAGGATATCTCAGGGAGGGCGAGCAGTACTTC.

This clonotype was found many times. The chain is built from TRBV6-2 or TRBV6-3 and TRBJ2-4, with D unclear. In germline, CDR1 is MNHEY, CDR2 SVGEGT. The V end was cut by 2 bases, the J end by 3 bases, with 11 bases between. This CDR3 has 15 amino acids. DNA for the CDR3: TGTGCCAGCAGTTACATCGCTGGCTACAAAAACATTCAGTACTTC. This gives the protein CASSYIAGYKNIQYF.

The sample holds many counts of this clonotype. CDR3 DNA: TGCGCCAGCAGGGCCGGTGACTATCAAACAGATACGCAGTATTTT. Amino acids: CASRAGDYQTDTQYF. The chain joins TRBV5-1 to TRBJ2-3, with a possible D match to TRBD2 (5 bases). Per germline, CDR1 SGHRS and CDR2 YFSETQ. Trimming cost V 5 bases and J 3 bases, with 16 bases left between them. The CDR3 length is 15 residues.

The chain links TRBV29-1 to TRBJ1-1; D is perhaps TRBD1 (5 bases). V was shortened by 5 bases and J by 2 bases, with 12 bases between the two germline ends. The CDR3 is 13 residues long. CDR1 is SQVTM, CDR2 ANQGSEA, per germline. This CDR3 reads CSVKGISNTEAFF. The CDR3 DNA is TGCAGCGTTAAGGGGATCTCAAACACTGAAGCTTTCTTT. The variable domain in full, with the rest retrieved from reference TRBV29-1 and TRBJ1-1, is SAVISQKPSRDICQRGTSLTIQCQVDSQVTMMFWYRQQPGQSLTLIATANQGSEATYESGFVIDKFPISRPNLTFSTLTVSNMSPEDSSIYLCSVKGISNTEAFFGQGTRLTVV.

A word on this clonotype: A much larger clone is a single base away; this may be a read error. V gene TRBV24-1 combines with J gene TRBJ1-1; D not resolved. The V end lost 5 bases, the J end lost 8 bases, and 14 bases lay between the germline ends. In germline, CDR1 is KGHDR, CDR2 SFDVKD. The CDR3 is 13 amino acids. The CDR3: CATSGPAGGEAFF. In nucleotides, the CDR3 is TGTGCCACCAGTGGCCCCGCCGGCGGGGAAGCTTTCTTT.

This clonotype was picked up many times. V usage is TRBV19 and J usage is TRBJ1-5; no definite D call. Germline V gene sequence: CDR1 LNHDA, CDR2 SQIVND (reference sequence). This CDR3 has 14 residues. V was trimmed by 7 bases and J by 5 bases, leaving 15 bases between them. The CDR3 sequence is CASTLSGLYQPQHF. CDR3 bases: TGTGCCAGTACGCTATCGGGCCTATATCAGCCCCAGCATTTT. Using reference TRBV19 and TRBJ1-5 for the parts outside the CDR3, the full variable domain is DGGITQSPKYLFRKEGQNVTLSCEQNLNHDAMYWYRQDPGQGLRLIYYSQIVNDFQKGDIAEGYSVSREKKESFPLTVTSAQKNPTAFYLCASTLSGLYQPQHFGDGTRLSIL.

This clonotype showed up many times. The rearrangement joins TRBV5-6 to TRBJ1-2; the match to TRBD1 covers 9 bases. The CDR3 has 16 residues. Germline loops: CDR1 SGHDT, CDR2 YYEEEE. The J segment lost 6 bases and the V segment lost 2 bases, leaving 11 bases of the junction unmatched. DNA for the CDR3: TGTGCCAGCAGCTTAGTCCGGGACAGGGAAGGGAATGGCTACACCTTC. It is translated as CASSLVRDREGNGYTF.

This clonotype has ten or more counts. The chain uses TRBV6-5 and TRBJ2-7; 8 nucleotides line up with TRBD1. The junction had 7 bases not matched to a gene; V was cut back by 6 bases and J by 0 bases. CDR1 MNHEY and CDR2 SVGAGI come from the germline V gene. CDR3 size: 15 residues. CDR3 protein: CASRAGTGNSYEQYF. The CDR3 DNA sequence: TGTGCCAGCAGGGCCGGGACAGGAAACTCCTACGAGCAGTACTTC.

This clonotype was picked up many times. The gene calls are TRBV7-2 and TRBJ2-1, with D perhaps TRBD1 or TRBD2 (5 bases each). From germline, CDR1 is SGHTA and CDR2 FQGNSA. V lost 5 bases, J lost 2 bases, and 10 bases lay in between. This CDR3 spans 14 amino acids. The CDR3 sequence is CASSTGTAYNEQFF. The CDR3 bases are TGTGCCAGCAGCACCGGGACGGCCTACAATGAGCAGTTCTTC.